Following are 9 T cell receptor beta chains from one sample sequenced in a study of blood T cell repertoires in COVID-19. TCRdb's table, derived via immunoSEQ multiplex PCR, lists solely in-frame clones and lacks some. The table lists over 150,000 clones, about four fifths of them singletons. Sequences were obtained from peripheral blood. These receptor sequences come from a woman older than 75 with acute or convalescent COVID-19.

The CDR3 bases are TGTGCCAGCAGTGCCCCGGCCGGGACAGCCAATGGCTACACCTTC. This encodes CASSAPAGTANGYTF. V is TRBV6-2 or TRBV6-3 and J is TRBJ1-2, with 7 bases aligning to TRBD1. Trimming at V came to 5 bases and at J to 6 bases, leaving 12 bases not matched to a gene. Looked up from germline, CDR1 is MNHEY and CDR2 is SVGEGT. This CDR3 spans 15 amino acids.

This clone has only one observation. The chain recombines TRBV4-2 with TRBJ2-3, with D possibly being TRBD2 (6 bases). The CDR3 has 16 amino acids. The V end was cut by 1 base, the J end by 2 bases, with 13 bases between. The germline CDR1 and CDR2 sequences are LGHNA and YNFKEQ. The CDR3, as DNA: TGTGCCAGCAGCCAAGGGCGGGACTCCCCCACAGATACGCAGTATTTT. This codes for CASSQGRDSPTDTQYF.

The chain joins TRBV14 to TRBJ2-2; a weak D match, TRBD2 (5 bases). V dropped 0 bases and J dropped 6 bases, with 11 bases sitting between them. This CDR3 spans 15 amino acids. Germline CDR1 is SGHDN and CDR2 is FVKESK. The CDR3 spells CASSQDLAGPGELFF. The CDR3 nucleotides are TGTGCCAGCAGCCAAGATCTAGCTGGTCCCGGGGAGCTGTTTTTT.

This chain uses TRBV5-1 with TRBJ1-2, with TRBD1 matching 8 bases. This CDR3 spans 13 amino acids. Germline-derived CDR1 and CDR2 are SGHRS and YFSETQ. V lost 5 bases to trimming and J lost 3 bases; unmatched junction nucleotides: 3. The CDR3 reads CASRTGDDYGYTF. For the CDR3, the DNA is TGCGCCAGCAGGACAGGGGATGACTATGGCTACACCTTC.

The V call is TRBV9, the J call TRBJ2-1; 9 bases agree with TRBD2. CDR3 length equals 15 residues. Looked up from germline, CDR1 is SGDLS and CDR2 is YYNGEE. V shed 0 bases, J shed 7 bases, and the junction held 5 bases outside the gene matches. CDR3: CASSVVAGVGNEQFF. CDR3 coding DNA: TGTGCCAGCAGCGTAGTAGCGGGAGTTGGGAATGAGCAGTTCTTC.

The CDR3 nucleotides are TGTGCCAGCAGGCCCGCGTCTCTCCTGAACTCTGGAAACACCATATATTTT. Encoded protein: CASRPASLLNSGNTIYF. V gene TRBV3-1 (or the pseudogene TRBV3-2) combines with J gene TRBJ1-3; no clear D. The CDR3 is 17 amino acids. Trimming took off 6 bases at V and 0 bases at J, with 18 bases between the two ends. Looked up from germline, CDR1 is LGHDT and CDR2 is YNNKEL (reference sequence).

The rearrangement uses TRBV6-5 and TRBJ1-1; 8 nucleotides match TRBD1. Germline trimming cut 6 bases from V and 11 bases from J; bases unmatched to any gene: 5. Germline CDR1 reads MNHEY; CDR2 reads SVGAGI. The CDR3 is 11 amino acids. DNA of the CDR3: TGTGCCAGCAGGGGTCAGGGGGCGGCTTTCTTT. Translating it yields CASRGQGAAFF.

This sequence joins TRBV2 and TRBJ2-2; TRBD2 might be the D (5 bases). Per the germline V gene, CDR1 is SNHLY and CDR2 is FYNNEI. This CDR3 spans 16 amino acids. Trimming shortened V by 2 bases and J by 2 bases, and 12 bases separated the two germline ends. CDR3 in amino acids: CASSESGRGNTGELFF. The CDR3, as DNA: TGTGCCAGCAGTGAATCTGGCCGGGGAAACACCGGGGAGCTGTTTTTT.

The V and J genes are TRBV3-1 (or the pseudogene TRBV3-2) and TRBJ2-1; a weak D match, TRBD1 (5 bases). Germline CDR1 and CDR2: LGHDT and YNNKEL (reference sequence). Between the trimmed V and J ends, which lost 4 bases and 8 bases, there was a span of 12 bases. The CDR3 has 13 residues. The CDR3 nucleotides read TGTGCCAGCAGCCTCCAGGGTGTCGATGAGCAGTTCTTC. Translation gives CASSLQGVDEQFF.